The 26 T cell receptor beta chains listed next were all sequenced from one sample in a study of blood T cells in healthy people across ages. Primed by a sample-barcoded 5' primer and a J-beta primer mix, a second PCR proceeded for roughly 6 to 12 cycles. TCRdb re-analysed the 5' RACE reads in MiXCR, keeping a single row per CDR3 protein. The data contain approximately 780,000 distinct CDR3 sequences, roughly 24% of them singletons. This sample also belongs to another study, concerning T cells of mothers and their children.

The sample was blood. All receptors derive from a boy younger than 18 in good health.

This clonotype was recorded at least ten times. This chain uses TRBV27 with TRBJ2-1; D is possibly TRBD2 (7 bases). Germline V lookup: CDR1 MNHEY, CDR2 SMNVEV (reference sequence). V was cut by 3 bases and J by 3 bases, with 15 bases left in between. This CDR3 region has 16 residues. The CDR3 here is CASSFLGGPSYNEQFF. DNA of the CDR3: TGTGCCAGCAGTTTCTTGGGGGGGCCAAGCTACAATGAGCAGTTCTTC.

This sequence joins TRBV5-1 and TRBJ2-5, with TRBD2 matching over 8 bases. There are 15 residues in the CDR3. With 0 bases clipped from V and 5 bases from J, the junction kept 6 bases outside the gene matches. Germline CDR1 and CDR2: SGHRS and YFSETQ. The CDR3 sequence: CASSLASGGWETQYF. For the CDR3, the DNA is TGCGCCAGCAGCTTGGCCAGCGGGGGTTGGGAGACCCAGTACTTC.

The CDR3 nucleotides read TGTGCCAGCAGTATACCCGGTCGGGACACCGGGGAGCTGTTTTTT. It encodes CASSIPGRDTGELFF. This chain joins TRBV28 and TRBJ2-2; unclear D gene. Germline V CDR1 and CDR2: MDHEN, SYDVKM. Trimming cost V 5 bases and J 3 bases, with 13 bases left between them. This CDR3 contains 15 residues.

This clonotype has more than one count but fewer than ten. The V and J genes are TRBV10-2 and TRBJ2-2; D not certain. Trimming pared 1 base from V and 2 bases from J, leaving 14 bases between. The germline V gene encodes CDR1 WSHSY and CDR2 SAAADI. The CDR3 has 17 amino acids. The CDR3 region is CASSEWSAGVNTGELFF. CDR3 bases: TGCGCCAGCAGTGAGTGGTCGGCAGGCGTAAACACCGGGGAGCTGTTTTTT.

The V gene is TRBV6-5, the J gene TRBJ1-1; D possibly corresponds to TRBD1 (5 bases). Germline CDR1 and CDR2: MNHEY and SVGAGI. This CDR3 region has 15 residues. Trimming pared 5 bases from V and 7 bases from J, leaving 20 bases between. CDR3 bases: TGTGCCAGCAGTCTAGGACCGGGATTAAGGGGTGAAGCTTTCTTT. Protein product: CASSLGPGLRGEAFF.

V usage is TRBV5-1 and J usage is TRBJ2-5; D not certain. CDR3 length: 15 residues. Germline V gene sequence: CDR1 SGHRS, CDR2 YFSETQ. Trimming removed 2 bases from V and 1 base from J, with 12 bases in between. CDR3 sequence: CASSFSGDTQETQYF. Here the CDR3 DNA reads TGCGCCAGCAGCTTCTCCGGAGACACCCAAGAGACCCAGTACTTC.

In DNA form, the CDR3 reads TGCAGTGCTAGAGTAGCAGGGGCCACTGAAGCTTTCTTT. Its translation: CSARVAGATEAFF. The chain links TRBV20-1 to TRBJ1-1, with a weak D call TRBD1 (6 bases). Germline CDR1 is DFQATT and CDR2 is SNEGSKA (reference sequence). V was cut by 1 base and J by 4 bases, with 10 bases left in between. The CDR3 covers 13 residues.

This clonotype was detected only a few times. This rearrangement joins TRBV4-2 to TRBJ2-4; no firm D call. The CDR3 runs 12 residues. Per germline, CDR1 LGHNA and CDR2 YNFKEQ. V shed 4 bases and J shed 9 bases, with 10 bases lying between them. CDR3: CASSPGLGIQYF. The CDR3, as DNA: TGTGCCAGCAGCCCAGGCTTGGGCATTCAGTACTTC.

In DNA, the CDR3 is TGCGCCAGCAGCATAGGGACAGGGGGACGGCAGTACTTC. This codes for CASSIGTGGRQYF. The chain links TRBV5-1 to TRBJ2-5, with 11 bases lining up with TRBD1. Germline assignment: CDR1 SGHRS and CDR2 YFSETQ. Trimming at V came to 4 bases and at J to 11 bases, leaving 7 bases not matched to a gene. The CDR3 has 13 amino acids.

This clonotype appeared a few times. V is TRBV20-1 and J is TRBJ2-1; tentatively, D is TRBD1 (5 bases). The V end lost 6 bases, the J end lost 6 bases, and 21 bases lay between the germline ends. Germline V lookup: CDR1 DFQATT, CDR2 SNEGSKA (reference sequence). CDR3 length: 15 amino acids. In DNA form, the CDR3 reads TGCAGTGCCCAGCCACAACAATCAGGGCTCAATGAGCAGTTCTTC. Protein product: CSAQPQQSGLNEQFF.

The CDR3 DNA sequence: TGCGCCAGCAGCTTGGGCCGGACTATAAGGGACGAGCAGTACTTC. The encoded protein is CASSLGRTIRDEQYF. The rearrangement links TRBV5-1 to TRBJ2-5; a possible D gene is TRBD2 (6 bases). Judging by the DNA end, TRBJ2-7 fits better; the J call may be wrong. This CDR3 comprises 15 residues. Germline CDR1 reads SGHRS; CDR2 reads YFSETQ.

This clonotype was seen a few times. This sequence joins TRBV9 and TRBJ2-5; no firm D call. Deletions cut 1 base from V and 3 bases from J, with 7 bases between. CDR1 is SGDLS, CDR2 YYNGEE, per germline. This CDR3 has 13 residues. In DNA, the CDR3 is TGTGCCAGCAGCGTATCCGGAGAAGAGACCCAGTACTTC. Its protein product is CASSVSGEETQYF.

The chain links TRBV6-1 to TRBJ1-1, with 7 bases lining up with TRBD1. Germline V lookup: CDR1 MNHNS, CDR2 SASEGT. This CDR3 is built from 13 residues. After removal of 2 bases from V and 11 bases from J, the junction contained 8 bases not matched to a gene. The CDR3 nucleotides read TGTGCCAGCAGTGAACTGTTCGGACAGGTTGCTTTCTTT. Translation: CASSELFGQVAFF.

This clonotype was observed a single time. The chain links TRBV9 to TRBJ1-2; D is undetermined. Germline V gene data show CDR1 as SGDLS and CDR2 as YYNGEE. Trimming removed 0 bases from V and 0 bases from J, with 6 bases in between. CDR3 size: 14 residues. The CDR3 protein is CASSVASTNYGYTF. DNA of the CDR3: TGTGCCAGCAGCGTAGCTAGCACTAACTATGGCTACACCTTC.

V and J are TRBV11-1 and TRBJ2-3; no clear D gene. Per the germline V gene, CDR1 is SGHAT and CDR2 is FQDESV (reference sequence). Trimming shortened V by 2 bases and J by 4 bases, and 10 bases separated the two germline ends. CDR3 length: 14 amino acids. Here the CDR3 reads CASSLPGRSDTQYF. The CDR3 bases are TGTGCCAGCAGCTTACCCGGACGCTCAGATACGCAGTATTTT. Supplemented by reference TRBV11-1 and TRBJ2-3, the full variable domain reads EAEVAQSPRYKITEKSQAVAFWCDPISGHATLYWYRQILGQGPELLVQFQDESVVDDSQLPKDRFSAERLKGVDSTLKIQPAELGDSAMYLCASSLPGRSDTQYFGPGTRLTVL.

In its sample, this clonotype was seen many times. In DNA form, the CDR3 reads TGTGCCAGCAGCGTAGCGCCTAGCGGGGGCTCAGATACGCAGTATTTT. This codes for CASSVAPSGGSDTQYF. The chain combines TRBV9 with TRBJ2-3, with TRBD2 matching over 10 bases. The CDR3 extends over 16 amino acids. Germline CDR1 and CDR2: SGDLS and YYNGEE. J lost 4 bases, V lost 0 bases, and 5 bases had no gene match.

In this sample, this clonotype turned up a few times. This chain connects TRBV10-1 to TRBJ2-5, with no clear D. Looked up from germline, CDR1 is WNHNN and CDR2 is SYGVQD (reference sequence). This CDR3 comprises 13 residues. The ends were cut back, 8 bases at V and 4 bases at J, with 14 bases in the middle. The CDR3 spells CASEPLPTETQYF. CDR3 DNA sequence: TGCGCCAGCGAGCCCTTACCCACAGAGACCCAGTACTTC.

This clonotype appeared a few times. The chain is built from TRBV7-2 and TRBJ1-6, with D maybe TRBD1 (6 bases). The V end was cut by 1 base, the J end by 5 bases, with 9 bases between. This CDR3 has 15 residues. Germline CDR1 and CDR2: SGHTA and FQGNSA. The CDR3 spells CASSLGGADNSPLHF. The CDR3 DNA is TGTGCCAGCAGCTTAGGGGGGGCCGATAATTCACCCCTCCACTTT.

The CDR3 loop reads CASSQAAGAFF. CDR3 in DNA: TGTGCCAGCTCGCAGGCAGCTGGCGCTTTCTTT. The chain uses TRBV12-3 or TRBV12-4 and TRBJ1-1; D gene ambiguous. The CDR3 sequence is 11 residues long. Trimming took 8 bases from V and 11 from J, leaving 15 bases between them.

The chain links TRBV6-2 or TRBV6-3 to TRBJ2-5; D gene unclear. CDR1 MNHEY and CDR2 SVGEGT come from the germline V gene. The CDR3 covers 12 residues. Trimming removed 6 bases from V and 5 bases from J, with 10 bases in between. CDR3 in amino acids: CASSLTTETQYF. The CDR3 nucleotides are TGTGCCAGCAGCCTTACCACCGAGACCCAGTACTTC.

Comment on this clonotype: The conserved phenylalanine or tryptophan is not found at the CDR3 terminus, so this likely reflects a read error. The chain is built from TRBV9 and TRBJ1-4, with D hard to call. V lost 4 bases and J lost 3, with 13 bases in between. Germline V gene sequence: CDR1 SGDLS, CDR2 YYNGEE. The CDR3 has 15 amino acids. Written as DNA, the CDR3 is TGTGCCAGCAGCCCTCGGGGTAGCTCTAATGAAAAACTGTTTTCT. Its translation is CASSPRGSSNEKLFS.

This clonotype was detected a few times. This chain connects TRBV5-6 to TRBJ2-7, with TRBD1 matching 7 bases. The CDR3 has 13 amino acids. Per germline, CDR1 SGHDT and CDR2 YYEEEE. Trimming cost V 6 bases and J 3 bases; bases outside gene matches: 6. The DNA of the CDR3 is TGTGCCAGCAACCTAAGACAGGGCTACGAGCAGTACTTC. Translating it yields CASNLRQGYEQYF.

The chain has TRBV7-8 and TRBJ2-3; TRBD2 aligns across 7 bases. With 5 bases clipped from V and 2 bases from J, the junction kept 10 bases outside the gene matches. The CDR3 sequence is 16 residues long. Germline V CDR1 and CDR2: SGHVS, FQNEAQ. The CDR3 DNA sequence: TGTGCCAGCAGCCACGCCACTAGCGCCGTCACAGATACGCAGTATTTT. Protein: CASSHATSAVTDTQYF.

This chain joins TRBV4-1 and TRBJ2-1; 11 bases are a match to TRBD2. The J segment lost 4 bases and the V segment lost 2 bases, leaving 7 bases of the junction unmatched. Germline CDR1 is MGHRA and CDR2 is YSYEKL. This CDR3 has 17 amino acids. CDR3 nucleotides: TGCGCCAGCAGCCAATCCGGGGGACTAGCGGCTTACAATGAGCAGTTCTTC. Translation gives CASSQSGGLAAYNEQFF.

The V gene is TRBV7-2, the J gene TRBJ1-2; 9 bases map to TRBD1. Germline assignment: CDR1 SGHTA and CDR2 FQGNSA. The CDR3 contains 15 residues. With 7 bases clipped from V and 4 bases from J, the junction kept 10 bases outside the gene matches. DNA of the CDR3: TGTGCCAGCAACACGGACAGGGGACTCGGCTATGGCTACACCTTC. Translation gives CASNTDRGLGYGYTF.

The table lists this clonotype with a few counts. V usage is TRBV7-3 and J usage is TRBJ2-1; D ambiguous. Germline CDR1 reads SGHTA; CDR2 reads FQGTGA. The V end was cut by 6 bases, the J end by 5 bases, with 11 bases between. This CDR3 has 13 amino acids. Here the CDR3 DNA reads TGTGCCAGCAGGGGTAGTTTTGACAATGAGCAGTTCTTC. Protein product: CASRGSFDNEQFF.